This record looks at one T cell receptor (beta chain) sequence and its context. V shed 1 base and J shed 5 bases, with 12 bases lying between them. The V gene's germline CDR1 is WSHSY and CDR2 SAAADI. This CDR3 is built from 14 residues. Two oligonucleotides, mixed equimolar, formed the beta constant-region primer covering TRBC1 and TRBC2. The ligated cDNA underwent four PCR rounds using SP2 and nested alpha and beta constant-region primers. An oligonucleotide with the SP2 primer and a 12-nucleotide UMI was ligated to the cDNA 3' end. TCRdb re-called the UMI-ligation and nested PCR reads through MiXCR, storing one row per CDR3 protein. In the table there are some 82,000 distinct CDR3 sequences, roughly 9.2% of which are singletons. This specimen belongs to a study of naive and memory T cell subsets.

The sample taken for sequencing was naive CD8+ T cells from blood. The chain recombines TRBV10-2 with TRBJ2-7; D gene uncertain. This sequence was found in a human donor in good health. CDR3 amino acids: CASSEFGVSHEQYF. The CDR3 DNA is TGCGCCAGCAGTGAGTTTGGGGTTTCTCACGAGCAGTACTTC.